This TCR beta chain was profiled in a study of cytomegalovirus exposure and HLA in healthy donors. The PCR made use of 60 Vbeta and 13 Jbeta primers. Only in-frame clones appear in the TCRdb table, and some are missing; sequencing was by immunoSEQ multiplex PCR. The sample consists of over 150,000 clones, 60% to 80% of them appearing once. Germline trimming cut 2 bases from V and 3 bases from J; bases unmatched to any gene: 4. CDR3 length: 14 amino acids. Germline V gene data show CDR1 as SQVTM and CDR2 as ANQGSEA. The specimen sequenced was PBMCs. The V and J genes are TRBV29-1 and TRBJ2-1; 7 bases align to TRBD2. This sequence originates from a middle-aged man in good health and CMV-seropositive. The CDR3 here is CSVESLAVYNEQFF. CDR3 DNA: TGCAGCGTTGAATCTCTAGCGGTCTACAATGAGCAGTTCTTC.